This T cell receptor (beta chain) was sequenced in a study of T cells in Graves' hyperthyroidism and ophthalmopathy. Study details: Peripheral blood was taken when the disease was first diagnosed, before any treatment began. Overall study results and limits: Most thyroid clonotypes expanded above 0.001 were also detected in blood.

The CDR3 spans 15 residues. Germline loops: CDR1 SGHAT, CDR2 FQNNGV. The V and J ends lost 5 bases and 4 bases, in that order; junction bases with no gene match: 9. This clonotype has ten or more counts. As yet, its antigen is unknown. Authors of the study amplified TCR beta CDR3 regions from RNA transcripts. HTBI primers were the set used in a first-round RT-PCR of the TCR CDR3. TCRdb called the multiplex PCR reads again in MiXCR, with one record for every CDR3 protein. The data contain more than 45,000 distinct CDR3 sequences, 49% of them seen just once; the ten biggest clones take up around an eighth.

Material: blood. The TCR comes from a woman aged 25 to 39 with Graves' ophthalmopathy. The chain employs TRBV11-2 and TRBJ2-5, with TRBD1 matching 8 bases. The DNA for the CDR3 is TGTGCCAGCAGCGGTGGACAGGGTGGGGTAGAGACCCAGTACTTC. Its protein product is CASSGGQGGVETQYF.